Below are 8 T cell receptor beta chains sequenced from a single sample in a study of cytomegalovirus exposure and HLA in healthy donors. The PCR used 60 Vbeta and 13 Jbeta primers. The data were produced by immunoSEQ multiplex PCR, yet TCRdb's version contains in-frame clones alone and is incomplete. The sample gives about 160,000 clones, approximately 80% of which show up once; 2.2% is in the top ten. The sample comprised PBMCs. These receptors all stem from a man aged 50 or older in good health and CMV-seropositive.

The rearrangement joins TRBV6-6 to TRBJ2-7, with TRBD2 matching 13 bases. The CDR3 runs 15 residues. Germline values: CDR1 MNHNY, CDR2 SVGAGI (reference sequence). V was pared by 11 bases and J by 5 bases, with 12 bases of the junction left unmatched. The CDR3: CARGTSGILPDEQYF. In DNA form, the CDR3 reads TGTGCCCGGGGGACTAGCGGGATTCTTCCTGACGAGCAGTACTTC.

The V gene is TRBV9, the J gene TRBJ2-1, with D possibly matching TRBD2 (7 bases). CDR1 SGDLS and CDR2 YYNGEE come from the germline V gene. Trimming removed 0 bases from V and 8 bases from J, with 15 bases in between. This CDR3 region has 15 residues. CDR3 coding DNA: TGTGCCAGCAGCGTAGATAACTGGGGGGGCGATGAGCAGTTCTTC. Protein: CASSVDNWGGDEQFF.

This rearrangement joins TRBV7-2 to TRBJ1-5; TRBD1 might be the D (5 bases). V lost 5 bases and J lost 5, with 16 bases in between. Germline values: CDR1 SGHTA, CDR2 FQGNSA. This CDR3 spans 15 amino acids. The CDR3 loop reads CASSPQAGNDQPQHF. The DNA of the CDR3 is TGTGCCAGCAGCCCCCAGGCAGGGAATGATCAGCCCCAGCATTTT. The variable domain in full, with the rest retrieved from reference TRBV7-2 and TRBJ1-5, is GAGVSQSPSNKVTEKGKDVELRCDPISGHTALYWYRQSLGQGLEFLIYFQGNSAPDKSGLPSDRFSAERTGGSVSTLTIQRTQQEDSAVYLCASSPQAGNDQPQHFGDGTRLSIL.

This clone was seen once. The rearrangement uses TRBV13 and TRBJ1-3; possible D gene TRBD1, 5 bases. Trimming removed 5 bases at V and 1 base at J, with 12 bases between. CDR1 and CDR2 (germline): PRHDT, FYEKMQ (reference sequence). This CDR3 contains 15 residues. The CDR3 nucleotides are TGTGCCAGCAGCCGCGCCGCAGGGTCTGGAAACACCATATATTTT. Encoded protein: CASSRAAGSGNTIYF. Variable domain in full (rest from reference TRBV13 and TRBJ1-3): AAGVIQSPRHLIKEKRETATLKCYPIPRHDTVYWYQQGPGQDPQFLISFYEKMQSDKGSIPDRFSAQQFSDYHSELNMSSLELGDSALYFCASSRAAGSGNTIYFGEGSWLTVV.

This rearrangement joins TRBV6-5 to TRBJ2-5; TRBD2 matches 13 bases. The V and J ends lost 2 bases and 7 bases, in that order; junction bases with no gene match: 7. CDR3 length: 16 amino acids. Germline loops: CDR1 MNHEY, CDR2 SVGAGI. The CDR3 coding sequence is TGTGCCAGCAGTTACAGGACTAGCGGGGGCCCACGGACCCAGTACTTC. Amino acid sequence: CASSYRTSGGPRTQYF.

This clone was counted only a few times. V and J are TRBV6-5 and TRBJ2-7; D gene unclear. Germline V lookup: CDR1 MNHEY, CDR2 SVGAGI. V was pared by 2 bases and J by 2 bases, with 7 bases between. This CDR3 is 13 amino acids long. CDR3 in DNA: TGTGCCAGCAGTTACACCCAGACCTACGAGCAGTACTTC. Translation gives CASSYTQTYEQYF.

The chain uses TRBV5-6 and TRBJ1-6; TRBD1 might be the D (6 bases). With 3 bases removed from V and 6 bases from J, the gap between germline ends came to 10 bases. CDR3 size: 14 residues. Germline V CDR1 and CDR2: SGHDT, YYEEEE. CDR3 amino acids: CASSWEGGNSPLHF. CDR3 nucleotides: TGTGCCAGCAGCTGGGAAGGGGGTAATTCACCCCTCCACTTT.

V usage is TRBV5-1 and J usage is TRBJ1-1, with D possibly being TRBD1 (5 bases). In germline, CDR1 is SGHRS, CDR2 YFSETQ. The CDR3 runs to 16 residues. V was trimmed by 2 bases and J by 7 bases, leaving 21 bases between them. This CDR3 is CASSFNGGMGSGEAFF. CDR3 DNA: TGCGCCAGCAGCTTTAATGGGGGGATGGGTTCCGGTGAAGCTTTCTTT.